This T cell receptor (beta chain) was found in a study of blood T cell repertoires in COVID-19. Background on the study: Researchers got acute and convalescent COVID-19 samples from the United States, Italy and Spain. The cDNA or gDNA used as material had been derived from T cells, B-cell-depleted T cells, or PBMCs.

In the original workflow: It was from reference gene primer amplification that nucleated cell counts were estimated. Sequenced by immunoSEQ multiplex PCR; TCRdb stores in-frame clones only, minus some. The V and J calls and the clone size are those of that table, but D and trimming were determined from the DNA. Among 150,000 to 200,000 clones listed, 87% were seen once. Trimming removed 1 base at V and 4 bases at J, with 9 bases between. Looked up from germline, CDR1 is MGHRA and CDR2 is YSYEKL. This CDR3 region has 14 residues. Sequencing used peripheral blood. V usage is TRBV4-1 and J usage is TRBJ2-3; D may be TRBD2 (6 bases). This sequence was found in a man between 60 and 75 years old with active or convalescent COVID-19. The CDR3 bases are TGCGCCAGCAGCCAAGCACTAGCCGCAGATACGCAGTATTTT. It codes for CASSQALAADTQYF.